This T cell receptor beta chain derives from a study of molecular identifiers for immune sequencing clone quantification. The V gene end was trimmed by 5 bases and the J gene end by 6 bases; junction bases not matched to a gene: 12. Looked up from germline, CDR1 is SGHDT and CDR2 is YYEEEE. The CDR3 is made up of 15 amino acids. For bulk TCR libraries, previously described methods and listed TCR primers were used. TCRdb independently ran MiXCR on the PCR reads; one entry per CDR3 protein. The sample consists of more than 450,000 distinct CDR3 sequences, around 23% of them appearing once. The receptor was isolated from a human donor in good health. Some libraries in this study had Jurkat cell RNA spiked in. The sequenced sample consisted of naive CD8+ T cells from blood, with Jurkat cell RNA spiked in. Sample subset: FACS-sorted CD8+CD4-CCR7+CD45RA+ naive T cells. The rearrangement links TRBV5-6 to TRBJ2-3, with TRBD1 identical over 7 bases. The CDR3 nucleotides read TGTGCCAGCAGTTTGACAGGGATTCTTTCGGATACGCAGTATTTT. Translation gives CASSLTGILSDTQYF.